One TCR beta chain is described in this entry. This record comes from a study of control samples from healthy donors and cancer patients. V lost 3 bases and J lost 0, with 12 bases in between. This CDR3 spans 15 amino acids. Germline V lookup: CDR1 SGHRS, CDR2 YFSETQ. Profiling relied on immunoSEQ multiplex PCR, and the TCRdb table lists in-frame clones only, not all of them. The data contain under 450,000 clones, 90% of them seen just once; the ten biggest clones take up around 6.8%. Sequences were obtained from PBMCs. The V gene is TRBV5-1, the J gene TRBJ1-1, with D possibly matching TRBD1 (6 bases). This TCR was recovered from a man aged 35 to 55 with head and neck cancer. The CDR3 DNA follows: TGCGCCAGCAGCTCCTCGGGACATATGAACACTGAAGCTTTCTTT. Encoded protein: CASSSSGHMNTEAFF.